This passage covers 10 T cell receptor beta chains from one sample sequenced in a study of neurological immune-mediated disorders. TCRdb re-called the 5' RACE reads through MiXCR, storing one row per CDR3 protein. The sample has tens of thousands of distinct CDR3 sequences, about 4.9% seen once; the top ten hold 6.9%. The sequencing input was PBMCs. These receptors were taken from a man aged 25-40 years with multiple sclerosis.

In its sample, this clonotype was seen many times. V is TRBV20-1 and J is TRBJ1-6; no definite D call. CDR1 and CDR2 from the germline V gene are DFQATT and SNEGSKA (reference sequence). V lost 2 bases and J lost 7, with 15 bases in between. The CDR3 has 15 residues. This chain's CDR3 is CSARTHRTDNSPLHF. Written as DNA, the CDR3 is TGCAGTGCTAGAACGCACAGAACTGACAATTCACCCCTCCACTTT.

This clonotype was counted many times. The chain employs TRBV5-1 and TRBJ1-2; 8 bases map to TRBD1. The CDR3 is made up of 15 amino acids. The J segment lost 4 bases and the V segment lost 5 bases, leaving 10 bases of the junction unmatched. The germline gives CDR1 SGHRS, CDR2 YFSETQ. CDR3 bases: TGCGCCAGCAGAGGGACAGGCCAACCCCCCTATGGCTACACCTTC. Amino acid sequence: CASRGTGQPPYGYTF.

This clonotype was counted only a few times. The chain employs TRBV5-1 and TRBJ2-1; TRBD1 agrees at 9 bases. The CDR3 has 14 residues. Germline loops: CDR1 SGHRS, CDR2 YFSETQ. The trim removed 0 bases at V and 8 bases at J, leaving 3 bases unmatched. The chain's CDR3 is CASSLGDRAHEQFF. Written as DNA, the CDR3 is TGCGCCAGCAGCTTGGGGGACAGGGCCCATGAGCAGTTCTTC. The full variable domain, with the rest looked up from reference TRBV5-1 and TRBJ2-1, is KAGVTQTPRYLIKTRGQQVTLSCSPISGHRSVSWYQQTPGQGLQFLFEYFSETQRNKGNFPGRFSGRQFSNSRSEMNVSTLELGDSALYLCASSLGDRAHEQFFGPGTRLTVL.

This clonotype occurred many times. This chain connects TRBV20-1 to TRBJ1-5; possibly TRBD1 for D (5 bases). The CDR3 runs to 14 residues. V was clipped by 4 bases and J by 2 bases, with 12 bases between them. Looked up from germline, CDR1 is DFQATT and CDR2 is SNEGSKA (reference sequence). The chain's CDR3 is CSATGYGRNQPQHF. CDR3 DNA: TGCAGTGCTACAGGGTATGGACGCAATCAGCCCCAGCATTTT.

There are many counts of this clonotype. This rearrangement joins TRBV20-1 to TRBJ1-5; D unresolved. Trimming pared 3 bases from V and 4 bases from J, leaving 16 bases between. In germline, CDR1 is DFQATT, CDR2 SNEGSKA (reference sequence). The CDR3 is 15 amino acids. Here the CDR3 reads CSAREKPLANQPQHF. DNA for the CDR3: TGCAGTGCTAGGGAAAAGCCTTTAGCGAATCAGCCCCAGCATTTT.

The rearrangement uses TRBV12-3 or TRBV12-4 and TRBJ1-1; TRBD1 agrees at 7 bases. This CDR3 has 14 amino acids. With 6 bases clipped from V and 1 base from J, the junction kept 5 bases outside the gene matches. The CDR3 DNA reads as TGTGCCAGCAGCCCACAGGGGCCGAACACTGAAGCTTTCTTT. Protein sequence: CASSPQGPNTEAFF.

This clonotype occurred many times. V usage is TRBV5-1 and J usage is TRBJ2-7; the D is unclear. This CDR3 spans 14 amino acids. V lost 1 base and J lost 3, with 11 bases in between. CDR1 and CDR2 from the germline V gene are SGHRS and YFSETQ. The CDR3 DNA sequence: TGCGCCAGCAGCTTGTCCGACGCAGACTACGAGCAGTACTTC. It translates to CASSLSDADYEQYF.

This clonotype has ten or more counts. The V call is TRBV5-1, the J call TRBJ2-1, with TRBD2 as a possible D gene (6 bases). The V end was cut by 0 bases, the J end by 1 base, with 8 bases between. Germline V gene sequence: CDR1 SGHRS, CDR2 YFSETQ. The CDR3 has 15 amino acids. CDR3 loop: CASSLARESYNEQFF. Here the CDR3 DNA reads TGCGCCAGCAGCTTGGCCCGGGAGTCCTACAATGAGCAGTTCTTC.

The chain combines TRBV5-5 with TRBJ1-5; D remains unclear. The CDR3 consists of 14 residues. Germline CDR1 is SGHKS and CDR2 is YYEKEE (reference sequence). V lost 0 bases to trimming and J lost 4 bases, with 8 bases between them. CDR3: CASSLGPENQPQHF. The CDR3 coding sequence is TGTGCCAGCAGCTTGGGGCCGGAAAATCAGCCCCAGCATTTT.

The rearrangement joins TRBV6-1 to TRBJ2-3, with 8 bases matching TRBD1. The CDR3 spans 13 residues. Looked up from germline, CDR1 is MNHNS and CDR2 is SASEGT. The V segment lost 4 bases and the J segment 3 bases; nucleotides outside the gene matches: 0. CDR3 bases: TGTGCCAGCAGTGGACAGGGGACAGATACGCAGTATTTT. It yields the protein CASSGQGTDTQYF.